This T cell receptor beta chain was identified during a study of identical twins. Template switching added a universal primer site, and cDNA bore unique molecular identifiers. One entry per CDR3 protein, called by TCRdb with MiXCR from the 5' RACE reads. This sample has about 690,000 distinct CDR3 sequences, with around 6% found just once. The germline CDR1 and CDR2 sequences are SGHRS and YFSETQ. V lost 4 bases and J lost 5; bases outside the gene matches: 8. The CDR3 is 15 residues long. Points from the study as a whole: While abundant cord blood beta clonotypes carried fewer insertions, memory repertoires showed no such pattern. Modeled out-of-frame TCR alpha sharing in monozygotic twins fell below observed levels.

As regards this clonotype: The target antigen is unknown.

Specimen: naive T cells sorted from blood. The rearrangement links TRBV5-1 to TRBJ2-5; 10 nucleotides line up with TRBD1. The origin of this receptor is a man aged 18 to 35 in good health. CDR3 protein: CASSTNRQGAETQYF. CDR3 in DNA: TGCGCCAGCAGCACAAATCGACAGGGGGCTGAGACCCAGTACTTC. The full variable domain, rest sourced from reference TRBV5-1 and TRBJ2-5, is KAGVTQTPRYLIKTRGQQVTLSCSPISGHRSVSWYQQTPGQGLQFLFEYFSETQRNKGNFPGRFSGRQFSNSRSEMNVSTLELGDSALYLCASSTNRQGAETQYFGPGTRLLVL.